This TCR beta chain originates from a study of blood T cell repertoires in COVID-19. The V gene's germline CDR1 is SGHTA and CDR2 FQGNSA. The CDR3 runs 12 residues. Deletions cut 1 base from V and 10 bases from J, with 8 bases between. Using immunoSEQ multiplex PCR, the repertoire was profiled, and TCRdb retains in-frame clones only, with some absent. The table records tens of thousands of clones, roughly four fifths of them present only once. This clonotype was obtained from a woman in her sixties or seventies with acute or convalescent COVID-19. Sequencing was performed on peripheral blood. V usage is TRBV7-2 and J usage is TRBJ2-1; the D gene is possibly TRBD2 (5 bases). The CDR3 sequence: CASSLGTGEQFF. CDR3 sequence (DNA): TGTGCCAGCAGCTTAGGGACGGGAGAGCAGTTCTTC.